The T cell receptor (beta chain) under discussion was sequenced for a study of T cell changes during pregnancy in multiple sclerosis. Produced via immunoSEQ multiplex PCR; TCRdb's table is partial and in-frame only. The table has under 70,000 clones, around 90% seen once. The CDR3 spans 14 residues. Trimming at V came to 1 base and at J to 12 bases, leaving 7 bases not matched to a gene. CDR1 is KGHSH, CDR2 LQKENI, per germline. The sequenced sample was CD4+ T cells from peripheral blood mononuclear cells, obtained after pregnancy. The clonotype was recovered from a female donor with multiple sclerosis, enrolled in a pregnancy study. V and J are TRBV18 and TRBJ2-1; 9 bases match TRBD1. The DNA for the CDR3 is TGTGCCAGCTCACCACGGGACAGGGTCAGTGGGCAGTTCTTC. Encoded protein: CASSPRDRVSGQFF.